This T cell receptor (beta chain) emerged from a study of blood T cell repertoires in COVID-19. At the level of the study: Samples of COVID-19 (acute and convalescent) were obtained from the United States, Italy and Spain.

In the original workflow: Nucleated cell number was recorded as an estimate derived from reference gene primer amplification. Data came from immunoSEQ multiplex PCR; TCRdb stores just in-frame clones and leaves some out. That table is the source of V, J and clone size, and D and trimming were worked out from the DNA. The sample lists roughly 150,000 clones, roughly 90% seen once, with about 3% in the top ten. V was clipped by 5 bases and J by 9 bases; unmatched bases: 13. This CDR3 contains 15 residues. Germline-derived CDR1 and CDR2 are KGHSH and LQKENI. Sequencing input: peripheral blood. The chain is built from TRBV18 and TRBJ2-1; 7 bases align to TRBD1. The TCR comes from a man aged 60 to 69 with acute or convalescent COVID-19. The CDR3 bases are TGTGCCAGCTCAGAAATGACAGGGTTCAACGCTGAGCAGTTCTTC. This sequence encodes CASSEMTGFNAEQFF.